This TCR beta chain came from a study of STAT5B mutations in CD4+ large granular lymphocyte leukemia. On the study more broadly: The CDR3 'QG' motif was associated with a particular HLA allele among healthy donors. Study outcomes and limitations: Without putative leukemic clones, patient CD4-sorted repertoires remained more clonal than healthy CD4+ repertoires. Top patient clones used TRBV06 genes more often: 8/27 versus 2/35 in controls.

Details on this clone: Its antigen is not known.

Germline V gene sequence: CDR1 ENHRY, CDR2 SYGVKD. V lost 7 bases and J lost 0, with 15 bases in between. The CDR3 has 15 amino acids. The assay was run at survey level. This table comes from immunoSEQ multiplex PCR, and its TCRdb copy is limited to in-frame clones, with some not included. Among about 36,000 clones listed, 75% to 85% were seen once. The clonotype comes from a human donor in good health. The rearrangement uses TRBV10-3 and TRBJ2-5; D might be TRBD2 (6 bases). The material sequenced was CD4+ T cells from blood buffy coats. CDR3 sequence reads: CAITRNWGDQETQYF. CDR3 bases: TGTGCCATCACGAGAAACTGGGGGGACCAAGAGACCCAGTACTTC.